A selection of T cell receptor beta chains follows, all from one sample in a study of OX40 agonist ivuxolimab in advanced cancers. The repertoire was sequenced with immunoSEQ multiplex PCR; TCRdb's copy has only in-frame clones and lacks some. The sample carries about 17,000 clones, about 89% recorded once. The sample in question was CD4+ or CD8+ T cells sorted from blood, obtained in a trial of the OX40 agonist ivuxolimab. The receptor set was obtained from an adult with an advanced solid tumor such as melanoma, head and neck, liver or kidney cancer. Both conserved end residues are part of each CDR3. The D gene is left open where the match is weak.

d_call: NA
v_call: TRBV27
j_call: TRBJ1-1
cdr3_aa: CASSLSSDRNTEAFF
cdr3_nt: TGTGCCAGCAGTTTATCGTCGGACAGAAACACTGAAGCTTTCTTT

d_call: NA
v_call: TRBV5-6
j_call: TRBJ1-5
cdr3_aa: CASSDGDQPQHF
cdr3_nt: TGTGCCAGCAGCGACGGGGATCAGCCCCAGCATTTT

d_call: NA
v_call: TRBV28
j_call: TRBJ2-7
cdr3_aa: CASSQAGSYEQYF
cdr3_nt: TGTGCCAGCAGCCAAGCCGGGAGCTACGAGCAGTACTTC

d_call: NA
v_call: TRBV7-2
j_call: TRBJ2-7
cdr3_aa: CASSFGGFYEQYF
cdr3_nt: TGTGCCAGCAGCTTCGGGGGCTTCTACGAGCAGTACTTC

d_call: TRBD2
v_call: TRBV7-3
j_call: TRBJ2-7
cdr3_aa: CASSSGLGLDEQYF
cdr3_nt: TGTGCCAGCAGTTCGGGACTAGGGTTAGACGAGCAGTACTTC

d_call: TRBD2
v_call: TRBV30
j_call: TRBJ2-1
cdr3_aa: CAWRDLSSGATYNEQFF
cdr3_nt: TGTGCCTGGAGGGATCTTTCTAGCGGGGCTACCTACAATGAGCAGTTCTTC

d_call: TRBD2
v_call: TRBV18
j_call: TRBJ2-5
cdr3_aa: CASSPGTSGAGETQYF
cdr3_nt: TGTGCCAGCTCCCCCGGGACTAGCGGAGCGGGGGAGACCCAGTACTTC

d_call: NA
v_call: TRBV6-1
j_call: TRBJ2-1
cdr3_aa: CASSEEVVTGARNEQFF
cdr3_nt: TGTGCCAGCAGTGAAGAAGTGGTGACGGGAGCACGGAATGAGCAGTTCTTC

d_call: TRBD2
v_call: TRBV27
j_call: TRBJ2-1
cdr3_aa: CASRTSWTSGSSNEQFF
cdr3_nt: TGTGCCAGCCGAACATCCTGGACTAGCGGGAGTTCCAATGAGCAGTTCTTC

d_call: TRBD1
v_call: TRBV25-1
j_call: TRBJ2-1
cdr3_aa: CASTRGSYNEQFF
cdr3_nt: TGTGCCAGCACCAGGGGGTCTTACAATGAGCAGTTCTTC

d_call: TRBD1
v_call: TRBV18
j_call: TRBJ2-2
cdr3_aa: CASSPPGQGNTGELFF
cdr3_nt: TGTGCCAGCTCACCACCGGGACAGGGCAACACCGGGGAGCTGTTTTTT

d_call: TRBD1
v_call: TRBV19
j_call: TRBJ1-5
cdr3_aa: CASSMNHQTGPNQPQHF
cdr3_nt: TGTGCCAGTAGTATGAATCACCAGACAGGGCCCAATCAGCCCCAGCATTTT

d_call: NA
v_call: TRBV4-3
j_call: TRBJ2-5
cdr3_aa: CASSQDRSPQETQYF
cdr3_nt: TGCGCCAGCAGCCAAGACCGATCCCCCCAAGAGACCCAGTACTTC

d_call: NA
v_call: TRBV5-6
j_call: TRBJ1-4
cdr3_aa: CASSLEQDYDEKLFF
cdr3_nt: TGTGCCAGCAGCTTGGAGCAGGATTACGATGAAAAACTGTTTTTT

d_call: NA
v_call: TRBV14
j_call: TRBJ2-5
cdr3_aa: CASSQRAWEETQYF
cdr3_nt: TGTGCCAGCAGCCAACGGGCCTGGGAAGAGACCCAGTACTTC

d_call: NA
v_call: TRBV2
j_call: TRBJ2-2
cdr3_aa: CASSGRRGALTGELFF
cdr3_nt: TGTGCCAGCAGTGGGCGTAGGGGGGCCCTCACCGGGGAGCTGTTTTTT

d_call: TRBD1
v_call: TRBV6-4
j_call: TRBJ1-2
cdr3_aa: CASSPGQLYGYTF
cdr3_nt: TGTGCCAGCAGTCCGGGACAGCTCTATGGCTACACCTTC

d_call: NA
v_call: TRBV28
j_call: TRBJ2-3
cdr3_aa: CASSIGTDTQYF
cdr3_nt: TGTGCCAGCAGCATTGGCACAGATACGCAGTATTTT

d_call: TRBD2
v_call: TRBV11-3
j_call: TRBJ2-1
cdr3_aa: CASSTTGRASYNEQFF
cdr3_nt: TGTGCCAGCAGCACTACCGGGAGGGCCTCCTACAATGAGCAGTTCTTC

d_call: TRBD2
v_call: TRBV28
j_call: TRBJ2-1
cdr3_aa: CASSPTGGSYNEQFF
cdr3_nt: TGTGCCAGCAGTCCTACGGGAGGATCCTACAATGAGCAGTTCTTC

d_call: NA
v_call: TRBV9
j_call: TRBJ2-3
cdr3_aa: CASSVDITDTQYF
cdr3_nt: TGTGCCAGCAGCGTGGACATCACAGATACGCAGTATTTT

d_call: NA
v_call: TRBV5-4
j_call: TRBJ1-1
cdr3_aa: CASSSAGTEAFF
cdr3_nt: TGTGCCAGCAGCTCGGCGGGGACAGAAGCTTTCTTT

d_call: NA
v_call: TRBV19
j_call: TRBJ1-1
cdr3_aa: CARSRGNTEAFF
cdr3_nt: TGTGCCAGGAGCAGGGGGAACACTGAAGCTTTCTTT

d_call: NA
v_call: TRBV27
j_call: TRBJ1-4
cdr3_aa: CASSLNGYLTEKLFF
cdr3_nt: TGTGCCAGCAGTTTAAATGGGTATCTTACTGAAAAACTGTTTTTT